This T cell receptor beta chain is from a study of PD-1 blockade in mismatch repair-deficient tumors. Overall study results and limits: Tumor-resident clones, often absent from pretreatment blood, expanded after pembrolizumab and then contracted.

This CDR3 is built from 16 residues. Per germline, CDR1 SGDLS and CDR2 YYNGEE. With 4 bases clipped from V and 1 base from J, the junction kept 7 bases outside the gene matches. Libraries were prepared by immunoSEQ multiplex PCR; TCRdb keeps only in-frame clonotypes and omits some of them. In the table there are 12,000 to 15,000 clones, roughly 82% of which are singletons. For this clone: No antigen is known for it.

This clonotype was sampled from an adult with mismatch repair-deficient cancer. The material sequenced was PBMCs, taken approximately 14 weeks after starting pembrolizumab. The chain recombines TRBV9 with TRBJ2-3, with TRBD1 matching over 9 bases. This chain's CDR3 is CASSLIRDRGTDTQYF. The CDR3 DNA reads TGTGCCAGCAGCTTAATCCGGGACAGGGGCACAGATACGCAGTATTTT.